The 26 T cell receptor beta chains presented below share a single source sample, sequenced in a study of technical replicates of blood from several donors. Produced via immunoSEQ multiplex PCR; TCRdb's table is partial and in-frame only. Seen here are 60,000 or so clones, approximately 87% observed once, and the top ten hold under 6.5%. Material: PBMCs. These receptors originate from a human donor in good health. Some clones in this sample may be carry-over from other donors' samples.

The chain is built from TRBV9 and TRBJ1-6, with D tentatively TRBD1 (6 bases). Trimming removed 3 bases at V and 1 base at J, with 11 bases between. From germline, CDR1 is SGDLS and CDR2 YYNGEE. CDR3 length: 16 residues. As DNA, the CDR3 is TGTGCCAGCAGCGCAGGGGTGACGTCCTATAATTCACCCCTCCACTTT. This encodes CASSAGVTSYNSPLHF.

The V call is TRBV10-3, the J call TRBJ2-3; 10 nucleotides align to TRBD2. Germline CDR1 is ENHRY and CDR2 is SYGVKD. Unmatched junction bases numbered 8, after V lost 3 bases and J lost 5 bases. This CDR3 has 16 amino acids. The CDR3 bases are TGTGCCATCAGTGAAAATCTAGCGGGGGCAAAAGATACGCAGTATTTT. This encodes CAISENLAGAKDTQYF.

This clone was observed a few times. The rearrangement links TRBV12-5 to TRBJ2-7, with a possible D match to TRBD1 (5 bases). The germline V gene has CDR1 LGHNT and CDR2 FRNRAP. This CDR3 has 15 amino acids. V was cut by 6 bases and J by 5 bases, with 20 bases left in between. CDR3 nucleotides: TGTGCTAGTGGCCCCACTGGACAAATAAGGAACGAGCAGTACTTC. It encodes CASGPTGQIRNEQYF. Looking up the rest from reference TRBV12-5 and TRBJ2-7 gives the full variable domain: DARVTQTPRHKVTEMGQEVTMRCQPILGHNTVFWYRQTMMQGLELLAYFRNRAPLDDSGMPKDRFSAEMPDATLATLKIQPSEPRDSAVYFCASGPTGQIRNEQYFGPGTRLTVT.

V is TRBV27 and J is TRBJ1-1, with D maybe TRBD1 (5 bases). CDR3 length: 15 residues. CDR1 and CDR2 from the germline V gene are MNHEY and SMNVEV (reference sequence). V was shortened by 6 bases and J by 1 base, with 15 bases between the two germline ends. The CDR3: CASSPRGTSNTEAFF. CDR3 coding DNA: TGTGCCAGCAGCCCCCGGGGGACCTCGAACACTGAAGCTTTCTTT.

The chain employs TRBV7-9 and TRBJ1-6, with D uncertain. Deletions cut 1 base from V and 4 bases from J, with 5 bases between. Germline V gene sequence: CDR1 SEHNR, CDR2 FQNEAQ (reference sequence). The CDR3 has 14 amino acids. The CDR3 nucleotides are TGTGCCAGCAGCTTAGAACAGTATAATTCACCCCTCCACTTT. Translation: CASSLEQYNSPLHF.

The table lists this clone with a count of one. CDR3 sequence: CASSQEASGRFLKSGELFF. In DNA form, the CDR3 reads TGCGCCAGCAGCCAAGAGGCTAGCGGGAGATTTTTGAAGAGCGGGGAGCTGTTTTTT. The chain links TRBV4-1 to TRBJ2-2; the match to TRBD2 covers 10 bases. V lost 0 bases and J lost 7; bases outside the gene matches: 14. The V gene's germline CDR1 is MGHRA and CDR2 YSYEKL. This CDR3 is 19 amino acids long.

This chain uses TRBV6-5 with TRBJ2-7; D is unresolved. The CDR3 contains 15 residues. Germline CDR1 is MNHEY and CDR2 is SVGAGI. The V and J ends lost 0 bases and 6 bases respectively, with 15 bases between them. Here the CDR3 reads CASSYSAKQAGEQYF. CDR3 bases: TGTGCCAGCAGTTACTCGGCCAAGCAGGCTGGCGAGCAGTACTTC.

The genes are TRBV6-1 and TRBJ2-7; perhaps TRBD1 as D (6 bases). Germline V gives CDR1 MNHNS, CDR2 SASEGT. Deletions cut 6 bases from V and 4 bases from J, with 19 bases between. This CDR3 has 15 residues. The CDR3 sequence: CASSWGPNLAYEQYF. DNA of the CDR3: TGTGCCAGCAGCTGGGGGCCCAACCTGGCGTACGAGCAGTACTTC.

This clone turned up a few times. The gene calls are TRBV11-1 and TRBJ1-2; 10 bases are a match to TRBD1. CDR1 is SGHAT and CDR2 is FQDESV in the germline V gene (reference sequence). The CDR3 sequence is 14 residues long. After removal of 5 bases from V and 3 bases from J, the junction contained 3 bases not matched to a gene. The CDR3 nucleotides read TGTGCCAGCAGCCGGGACAGGGGAGACTATGGCTACACCTTC. Protein: CASSRDRGDYGYTF.

The V and J genes are TRBV6-6 and TRBJ1-2; 8 nucleotides line up with TRBD1. The CDR3 sequence is 15 residues long. V dropped 7 bases and J dropped 4; count of bases not matched to a gene: 11. Germline loops: CDR1 MNHNY, CDR2 SVGAGI (reference sequence). CDR3 in amino acids: CASKKRTGRGYGYTF. CDR3 nucleotide sequence: TGTGCCAGCAAAAAGCGGACAGGGCGTGGCTATGGCTACACCTTC.

The chain uses TRBV10-3 and TRBJ2-1; tentatively, D is TRBD2 (6 bases). The germline V gene has CDR1 ENHRY and CDR2 SYGVKD. V was shortened by 3 bases and J by 8 bases, with 11 bases between the two germline ends. This CDR3 is 13 amino acids long. CDR3 residues: CAISDRENDEQFF. In nucleotides, the CDR3 is TGTGCCATCAGTGATCGGGAGAATGATGAGCAGTTCTTC.

This clone was seen only once. The chain links TRBV7-7 to TRBJ2-2, with D possibly TRBD2 on 6 matching bases. V was shortened by 5 bases and J by 5 bases, with 9 bases between the two germline ends. Germline CDR1 and CDR2: SSHAT and FNYEAQ (reference sequence). The CDR3 length is 13 residues. The CDR3 DNA reads as TGTGCCAGCAGCCCGGGAGTTACCGGGGAGCTGTTTTTT. Amino acid sequence: CASSPGVTGELFF.

This chain links TRBV4-3 with TRBJ1-1; TRBD1 matches at 7 bases. V lost 0 bases to trimming and J lost 4 bases; unmatched junction nucleotides: 5. CDR3 length equals 15 residues. Germline V gene lookup returns CDR1 LGHNA and CDR2 YSLEER. The CDR3 DNA sequence: TGCGCCAGCAGCCAAGAGGAGGGGGCTGCCACTGAAGCTTTCTTT. It codes for CASSQEEGAATEAFF.

The chain has TRBV30 and TRBJ2-3; 11 nucleotides align to TRBD2. Trimming removed 3 bases from V and 4 bases from J; junction bases left unmatched: 9. CDR1 GTSNPN and CDR2 SVGIG come from the germline V gene (reference sequence). CDR3 size: 16 residues. DNA of the CDR3: TGTGCCTGGAGCCACCCTTTGGGACTAGCGGCAGATACGCAGTATTTT. Translating gives CAWSHPLGLAADTQYF.

The rearrangement links TRBV11-3 to TRBJ2-3, with 8 bases aligning to TRBD1. V trimming: 5 bases; J trimming: 0 bases; junction bases outside the gene matches: 7. The CDR3 loop spans 16 amino acids. Germline CDR1 SGHNT, CDR2 YENEEA. DNA for the CDR3: TGTGCCAGCAGCATCGGACAGGGTAGTAGCACAGATACGCAGTATTTT. It codes for CASSIGQGSSTDTQYF.

The gene calls are TRBV5-1 and TRBJ2-5; D unresolved. V lost 5 bases to trimming and J lost 2 bases, with 16 bases between them. Germline loops: CDR1 SGHRS, CDR2 YFSETQ. The CDR3 length is 15 residues. The CDR3: CASSIEVGRQETQYF. The CDR3 DNA sequence: TGCGCCAGCAGTATAGAAGTGGGCCGACAAGAGACCCAGTACTTC. The variable domain in full, with the rest retrieved from reference TRBV5-1 and TRBJ2-5, is KAGVTQTPRYLIKTRGQQVTLSCSPISGHRSVSWYQQTPGQGLQFLFEYFSETQRNKGNFPGRFSGRQFSNSRSEMNVSTLELGDSALYLCASSIEVGRQETQYFGPGTRLLVL.

The genes are TRBV7-9 and TRBJ2-2; 7 bases align to TRBD1. There are 15 residues in the CDR3. Germline lookup yields CDR1 SEHNR and CDR2 FQNEAQ (reference sequence). Losses at the gene ends were 4 bases for V and 5 bases for J; bases not matched to a gene: 7. CDR3 coding DNA: TGTGCCAGCAGCTATAACAGGGGAAGGACCGGGGAGCTGTTTTTT. Amino acid sequence: CASSYNRGRTGELFF.

V usage is TRBV18 and J usage is TRBJ1-1; 7 nucleotides match TRBD1. Germline lookup yields CDR1 KGHSH and CDR2 LQKENI. This CDR3 has 14 residues. V shed 6 bases, J shed 0 bases, and the junction held 4 bases outside the gene matches. The CDR3 nucleotides read TGTGCCAGCTCGACAGGGATCATGAACACTGAAGCTTTCTTT. Translating gives CASSTGIMNTEAFF.

The genes are TRBV2 and TRBJ2-1, with 8 bases matching TRBD2. This CDR3 has 16 amino acids. Germline loops: CDR1 SNHLY, CDR2 FYNNEI. Trimming cost V 6 bases and J 0 bases; bases outside gene matches: 7. CDR3 sequence: CASSWFSGTSYNEQFF. CDR3 DNA sequence: TGTGCCAGCAGCTGGTTTAGCGGGACCTCCTACAATGAGCAGTTCTTC.

The chain employs TRBV1 and TRBJ2-1; the listed D gene, TRBD2, was not tested against the DNA. TRBV1 is a documented pseudogene. The CDR3 runs 11 residues. The DNA of the CDR3 is TGCACCAGCAGCCATCCGTATGAGCAGTTCTTC. This sequence encodes CTSSHPYEQFF.

The rearrangement uses TRBV15 and TRBJ2-5; D possibly corresponds to TRBD2 (5 bases). The V gene lost 4 bases and the J gene lost 2 bases, with 8 bases spanning the gap. This CDR3 is built from 13 residues. Germline CDR1 is LNHNV and CDR2 is YYDKDF (reference sequence). The chain's CDR3 is CATSTRLQETQYF. In DNA, the CDR3 is TGTGCCACCAGCACCCGACTACAAGAGACCCAGTACTTC. The entire variable domain, with the rest obtained from reference TRBV15 and TRBJ2-5, is as follows: DAMVIQNPRYQVTQFGKPVTLSCSQTLNHNVMYWYQQKSSQAPKLLFHYYDKDFNNEADTPDNFQSRRPNTSFCFLDIRSPGLGDTAMYLCATSTRLQETQYFGPGTRLLVL.

This chain uses TRBV27 with TRBJ2-1; TRBD2 matches at 14 bases. Germline V gives CDR1 MNHEY, CDR2 SMNVEV (reference sequence). The trim removed 5 bases at V and 8 bases at J, leaving 8 bases unmatched. The CDR3 runs 16 residues. CDR3 DNA sequence: TGTGCCAGCAGTCCCGGGTGGACTAGCGGGAGGTATGAGCAGTTCTTC. Translating it yields CASSPGWTSGRYEQFF.

The chain couples TRBV6-1 to TRBJ1-2; 9 bases map to TRBD1. This CDR3 spans 15 amino acids. J was trimmed by 7 bases and V by 1 base; bases with no gene match: 7. The germline CDR1 and CDR2 sequences are MNHNS and SASEGT. The DNA for the CDR3 is TGTGCCAGCAGTGAAGTGAACAGGGGGCTTGGTGGCTACACCTTC. Protein product: CASSEVNRGLGGYTF.

This chain links TRBV23-1 with TRBJ1-6; D uncertain. TRBV23-1 is identified as an open reading frame with a role that is uncertain. This CDR3 region has 21 residues. V was clipped by 3 bases and J by 0 bases, with 24 bases between them. CDR3 region: CASSHPSPGERTSSYNSPLHF. The CDR3 DNA is TGCGCCAGCAGTCACCCCTCCCCCGGGGAGAGGACGAGCTCCTATAATTCACCCCTCCACTTT.

J is TRBJ2-7 and V is TRBV5-4; the match to TRBD2 covers 11 bases. The CDR3 is 16 amino acids. Trimming cost V 5 bases and J 4 bases; bases outside gene matches: 11. In germline, CDR1 is SGHNT, CDR2 YYREEE (reference sequence). The CDR3 reads CASSLWTSGRNYEQYF. The CDR3 DNA is TGTGCCAGCAGTCTTTGGACTAGCGGGCGGAATTACGAGCAGTACTTC.

This chain uses TRBV7-2 with TRBJ2-7; TRBD2 aligns across 8 bases. Germline CDR1 SGHTA, CDR2 FQGNSA. CDR3 length equals 15 residues. V was clipped by 1 base and J by 7 bases; unmatched bases: 9. The CDR3 DNA reads TGTGCCAGCAGCTTAGTTGCGGGGGGTTATGGGGAGCAGTACTTC. Amino acids: CASSLVAGGYGEQYF.